A selection of T cell receptor beta chains follows, all from one sample in a study of blood T cell repertoires in COVID-19. This table comes from immunoSEQ multiplex PCR, and its TCRdb copy is limited to in-frame clones, with some not included. This sample yields about 200,000 clones, of which around 86% are seen a single time; more than 8.5% belongs to the top ten. The sequenced sample consisted of peripheral blood. Source of these receptors: a woman aged 50 to 60 with COVID-19, enrolled during active disease. Both conserved end residues are part of each CDR3. A D gene is named only where the DNA matches it firmly. Some rows mark clone size as missing; the rest say once, few, many or name a class of expanded clone.

TRBV11-3,.,15,.,TRBJ1-6,CASSLMTGLNSPLHF,TGTGCCAGCAGCCTTATGACAGGCCTTAATTCACCCCTCCACTTT
TRBV28,.,16,.,TRBJ1-2,CASSLSIRGSNYGYTF,TGTGCCAGCAGTTTGTCGATACGGGGGAGTAACTATGGCTACACCTTC
TRBV11-2,.,15,.,TRBJ1-5,CASSLEGDSNQPQHF,TGTGCCAGCAGCTTAGAAGGGGATAGCAATCAGCCCCAGCATTTT
TRBV28,few,15,TRBD2,TRBJ2-3,CASRFLAGGPDTQYF,TGTGCCAGCAGGTTTCTAGCGGGGGGGCCAGATACGCAGTATTTT
TRBV6-2/TRBV6-3,once,17,.,TRBJ2-7,CASSYGTGPAFTYEQYF,TGTGCCAGCAGTTACGGAACAGGGCCCGCTTTTACCTACGAGCAGTACTTC
TRBV30,.,14,TRBD2,TRBJ2-2,CAWSVSGGSGELFF,TGTGCCTGGAGTGTATCGGGGGGGAGCGGGGAGCTGTTTTTT
TRBV24-1,.,15,.,TRBJ1-5,CATSVGGAANQPQHF,TGTGCCACCAGTGTGGGGGGGGCGGCCAATCAGCCCCAGCATTTT
TRBV6-5,.,15,.,TRBJ2-1,CASSYSFSSGNEQFF,TGTGCCAGCAGTTACTCGTTTAGCTCGGGCAATGAGCAGTTCTTC
TRBV28,.,15,.,TRBJ2-6,CASSQQGPGANVLTF,TGTGCCAGCAGCCAACAGGGCCCTGGGGCCAACGTCCTGACTTTC
TRBV2,.,16,TRBD1,TRBJ1-6,CASRRGSGTANSPLHF,TGTGCCAGCAGGAGGGGTTCCGGGACAGCTAATTCACCCCTCCACTTT
TRBV30,few,12,.,TRBJ2-5,CAWSPPTETQYF,TGTGCCTGGAGTCCCCCAACTGAGACCCAGTACTTC
TRBV2,.,14,TRBD1,TRBJ1-1,CASRDRGLWTEAFF,TGTGCCAGCAGGGACAGGGGTTTGTGGACTGAAGCTTTCTTT
TRBV28,.,17,TRBD1,TRBJ1-5,CASSFYNNRGGVQPQHF,TGTGCCAGCAGTTTCTACAATAACAGGGGCGGGGTTCAGCCCCAGCATTTT
TRBV15,once,13,.,TRBJ2-7,CATSPPRGYEQYF,TGTGCCACCAGCCCTCCGCGAGGGTACGAGCAGTACTTC
TRBV11-2,.,12,.,TRBJ1-6,CASSLGTTPLHF,TGTGCCAGCAGCTTAGGGACAACACCCCTCCACTTT
TRBV12-3/TRBV12-4,.,13,.,TRBJ1-2,CASSLTAGRGYTF,TGTGCCAGCAGTTTAACGGCGGGAAGGGGCTACACCTTC
TRBV3-1/TRBV3-2,.,15,.,TRBJ1-3,CASSQDWGLGNTIYF,TGTGCCAGCAGCCAAGATTGGGGGCTGGGAAACACCATATATTTT
TRBV9,.,16,.,TRBJ2-1,CASSVVSAPYYNEQFF,TGTGCCAGCAGCGTAGTTTCCGCCCCCTACTACAATGAGCAGTTCTTC
TRBV7-2,.,17,.,TRBJ1-2,CASSLEAGGGPLYGYTF,TGTGCCAGCAGCTTAGAGGCCGGGGGGGGACCCCTCTATGGCTACACCTTC
TRBV6-6,.,13,.,TRBJ1-5,CASSRQANQPQHF,TGTGCCAGCAGCCGACAGGCCAATCAGCCCCAGCATTTT
TRBV7-8,.,14,.,TRBJ1-1,CASSLGQPNTEAFF,TGTGCCAGCAGCTTGGGCCAGCCGAACACTGAAGCTTTCTTT
TRBV3-1/TRBV3-2,.,15,TRBD1,TRBJ1-2,CASSPRTGANYGYTF,TGTGCCAGCAGCCCGCGGACAGGGGCTAACTATGGCTACACCTTC
TRBV6-6,.,15,.,TRBJ1-5,CASRGHTYSNQPQHF,TGTGCCAGCAGAGGACATACCTATAGCAATCAGCCCCAGCATTTT
TRBV18,.,15,TRBD1,TRBJ1-6,CASSPGTGALSPLHF,TGTGCCAGCTCCCCCGGGACAGGGGCACTTTCACCCCTCCACTTT
TRBV29-1,.,13,TRBD2,TRBJ2-3,CSVESLAGDTQYF,TGCAGCGTTGAATCCCTAGCGGGTGATACGCAGTATTTT
TRBV5-1,once,13,.,TRBJ1-2,CASSLPQGYGYTF,TGCGCCAGCAGCTTGCCACAGGGTTACGGCTACACCTTC
TRBV5-4,.,15,.,TRBJ1-4,CASSSKAGANEKLFF,TGTGCCAGCAGTTCCAAGGCAGGGGCCAATGAAAAACTGTTTTTT
TRBV7-6,.,11,.,TRBJ2-3,CASSFGDTQYF,TGTGCCAGCAGCTTCGGAGATACGCAGTATTTT
TRBV5-4,once,12,TRBD1,TRBJ1-1,CASSLGQGKGFF,TGTGCCAGCAGCTTGGGACAGGGGAAGGGTTTCTTT
TRBV6-1,.,15,.,TRBJ2-3,CASSEWGGATDTQYF,TGTGCCAGCAGTGAATGGGGGGGGGCCACAGATACGCAGTATTTT
TRBV30,.,14,TRBD2,TRBJ2-3,CAQGLAGGQGTQYF,TGTGCCCAAGGTTTAGCGGGGGGGCAGGGTACGCAGTATTTT
TRBV3-1/TRBV3-2,.,20,TRBD1,TRBJ1-1,CASSLLILSPNRGYNTEAFF,TGTGCCAGCAGCCTACTTATCCTTTCCCCTAACAGGGGTTATAACACTGAAGCTTTCTTT
TRBV19,.,14,.,TRBJ2-3,CASSLGGGTDTQYF,TGTGCCAGTAGTCTGGGAGGCGGCACAGATACGCAGTATTTT
TRBV9,.,15,.,TRBJ1-1,CASSSTGMADTEAFF,TGTGCCAGCAGCTCTACAGGGATGGCGGACACTGAAGCTTTCTTT
TRBV5-6,.,13,.,TRBJ1-2,CASSLDPPYGYTF,TGTGCCAGCAGCTTGGATCCTCCCTATGGCTACACCTTC
TRBV7-3,.,14,.,TRBJ2-7,CASSLRGGPYEQYF,TGTGCCAGCAGCTTGCGTGGGGGCCCCTACGAGCAGTACTTC
TRBV7-2,few,18,TRBD1,TRBJ2-7,CASSLVTGGTGLSYEQYF,TGTGCCAGCAGCTTAGTTACAGGGGGCACGGGATTGTCCTACGAGCAGTACTTC
TRBV28,.,16,.,TRBJ2-2,CASAFRGGLNTGELFF,TGTGCCAGCGCTTTTCGTGGGGGACTCAACACCGGGGAGCTGTTTTTT
TRBV5-8,.,16,.,TRBJ2-5,CASSSGTHIDQETQYF,TGTGCCAGCAGCTCCGGGACTCACATCGACCAAGAGACCCAGTACTTC
TRBV9,.,15,TRBD1,TRBJ1-4,CASSAPDRVDEKLFF,TGTGCCAGCAGCGCCCCAGACAGGGTGGATGAAAAACTGTTTTTT
TRBV12-5,.,14,TRBD1,TRBJ1-2,CASGLRTGDYGYTF,TGTGCTAGTGGTTTGCGAACAGGGGACTATGGCTACACCTTC
TRBV6-6,.,13,.,TRBJ1-6,CASSFPGGSPLHF,TGTGCCAGCAGTTTCCCCGGGGGTTCACCCCTCCACTTT
TRBV6-1,once,14,.,TRBJ1-1,CASSELSTNTEAFF,TGTGCCAGCAGTGAACTGAGTACGAACACTGAAGCTTTCTTT
TRBV24-1,.,13,.,TRBJ2-7,CATSDFTGNEQYF,TGTGCCACCAGTGATTTTACAGGGAACGAGCAGTACTTC
TRBV5-5,.,12,.,TRBJ1-4,CASSLAAGGLFF,TGTGCCAGCAGCTTGGCGGCCGGGGGACTGTTTTTT
TRBV7-2,.,16,.,TRBJ2-4,CASSQVGGMVKNIQYF,TGTGCCAGCAGCCAGGTTGGCGGGATGGTCAAAAACATTCAGTACTTC
TRBV7-2,.,15,.,TRBJ2-5,CASSLGGAPQETQYF,TGTGCCAGCAGCTTAGGGGGAGCCCCCCAAGAGACCCAGTACTTC
TRBV21-1,.,16,.,TRBJ2-1,CASSTPSGGAYNEQFF,TGTGCCAGCAGCACACCAAGCGGGGGAGCCTACAATGAGCAGTTCTTC
TRBV6-5,.,10,.,TRBJ2-3,CASLSDTQYF,TGTGCCAGCTTATCAGATACGCAGTATTTT
TRBV30,few,13,.,TRBJ1-2,CAGTTGNTYGYTF,TGTGCCGGAACGACGGGAAACACCTATGGCTACACCTTC
TRBV28,few,14,.,TRBJ1-2,CASSLGTLNYGYTF,TGTGCCAGCAGTTTGGGGACACTGAACTATGGCTACACCTTC